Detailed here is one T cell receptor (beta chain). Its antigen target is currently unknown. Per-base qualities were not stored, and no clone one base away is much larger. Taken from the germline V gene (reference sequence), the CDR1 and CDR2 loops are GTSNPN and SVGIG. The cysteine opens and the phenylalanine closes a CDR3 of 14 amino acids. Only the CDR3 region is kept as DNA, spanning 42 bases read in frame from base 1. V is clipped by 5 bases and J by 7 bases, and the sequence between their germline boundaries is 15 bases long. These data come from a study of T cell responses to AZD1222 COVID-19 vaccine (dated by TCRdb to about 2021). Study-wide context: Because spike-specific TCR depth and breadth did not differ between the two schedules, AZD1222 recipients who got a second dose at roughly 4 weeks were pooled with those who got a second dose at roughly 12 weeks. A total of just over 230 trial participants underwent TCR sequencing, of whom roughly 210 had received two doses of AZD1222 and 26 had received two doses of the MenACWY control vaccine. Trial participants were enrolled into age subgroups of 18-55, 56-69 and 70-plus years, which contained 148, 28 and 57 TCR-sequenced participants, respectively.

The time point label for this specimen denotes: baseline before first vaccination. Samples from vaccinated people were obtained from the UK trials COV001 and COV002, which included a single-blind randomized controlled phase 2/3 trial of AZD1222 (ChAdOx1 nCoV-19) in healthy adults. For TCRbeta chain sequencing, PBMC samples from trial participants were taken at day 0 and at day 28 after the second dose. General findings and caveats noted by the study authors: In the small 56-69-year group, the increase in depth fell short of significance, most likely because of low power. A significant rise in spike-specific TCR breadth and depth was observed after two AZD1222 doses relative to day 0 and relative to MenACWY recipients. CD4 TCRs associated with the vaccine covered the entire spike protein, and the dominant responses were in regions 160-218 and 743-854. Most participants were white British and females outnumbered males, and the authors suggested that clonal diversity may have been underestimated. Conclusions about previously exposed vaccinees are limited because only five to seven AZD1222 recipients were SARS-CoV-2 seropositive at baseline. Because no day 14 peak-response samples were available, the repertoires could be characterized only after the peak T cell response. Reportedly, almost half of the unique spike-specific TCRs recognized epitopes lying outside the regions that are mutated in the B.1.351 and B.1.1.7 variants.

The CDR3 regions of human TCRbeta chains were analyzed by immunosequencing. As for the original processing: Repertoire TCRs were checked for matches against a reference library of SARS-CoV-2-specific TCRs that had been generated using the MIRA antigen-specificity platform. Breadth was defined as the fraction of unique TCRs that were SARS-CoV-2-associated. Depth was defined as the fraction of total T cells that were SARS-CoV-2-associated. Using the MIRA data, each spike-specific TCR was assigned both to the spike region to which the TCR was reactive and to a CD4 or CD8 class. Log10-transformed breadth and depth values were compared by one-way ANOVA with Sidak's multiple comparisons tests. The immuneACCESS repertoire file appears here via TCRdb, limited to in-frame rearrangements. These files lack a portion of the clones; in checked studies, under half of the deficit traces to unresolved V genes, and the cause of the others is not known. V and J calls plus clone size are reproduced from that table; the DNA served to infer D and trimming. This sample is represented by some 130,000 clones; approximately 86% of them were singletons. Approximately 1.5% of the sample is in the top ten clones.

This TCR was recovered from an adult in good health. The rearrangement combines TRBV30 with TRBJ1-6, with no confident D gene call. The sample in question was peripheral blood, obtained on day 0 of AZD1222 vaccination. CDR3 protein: CAWQLRIGNSPLHF. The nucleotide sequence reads TGTGCCTGGCAACTGAGGATAGGGAATTCACCCCTCCACTTT. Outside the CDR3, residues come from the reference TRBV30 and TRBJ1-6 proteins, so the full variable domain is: SQTIHQWPATLVQPVGSPLSLECTVEGTSNPNLYWYRQAAGRGLQLLFYSVGIGQISSEVPQNLSASRPQDRQFILSSKKLLLSDSGFYLCAWQLRIGNSPLHFGNGTRLTVT.